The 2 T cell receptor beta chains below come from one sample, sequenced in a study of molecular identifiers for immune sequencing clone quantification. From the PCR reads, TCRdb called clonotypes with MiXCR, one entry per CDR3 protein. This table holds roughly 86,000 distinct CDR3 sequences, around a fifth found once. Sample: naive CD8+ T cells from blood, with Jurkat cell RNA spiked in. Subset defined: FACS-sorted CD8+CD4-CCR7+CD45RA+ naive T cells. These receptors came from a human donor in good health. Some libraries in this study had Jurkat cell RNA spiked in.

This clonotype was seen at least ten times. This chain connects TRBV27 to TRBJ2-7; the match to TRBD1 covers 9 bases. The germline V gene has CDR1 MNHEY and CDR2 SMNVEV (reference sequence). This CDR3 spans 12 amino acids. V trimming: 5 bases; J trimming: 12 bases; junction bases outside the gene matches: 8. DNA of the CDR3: TGTGCCAGCAGTCCCACAGGGGGCCCCGGGTACTTC. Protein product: CASSPTGGPGYF.

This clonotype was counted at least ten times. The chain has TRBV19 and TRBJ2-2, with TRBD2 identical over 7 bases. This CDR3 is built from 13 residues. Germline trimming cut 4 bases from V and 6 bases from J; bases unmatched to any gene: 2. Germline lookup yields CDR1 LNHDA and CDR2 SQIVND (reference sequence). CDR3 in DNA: TGTGCCAGTAGTACCCTAGCGGCCGGGGAGCTGTTTTTT. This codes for CASSTLAAGELFF.